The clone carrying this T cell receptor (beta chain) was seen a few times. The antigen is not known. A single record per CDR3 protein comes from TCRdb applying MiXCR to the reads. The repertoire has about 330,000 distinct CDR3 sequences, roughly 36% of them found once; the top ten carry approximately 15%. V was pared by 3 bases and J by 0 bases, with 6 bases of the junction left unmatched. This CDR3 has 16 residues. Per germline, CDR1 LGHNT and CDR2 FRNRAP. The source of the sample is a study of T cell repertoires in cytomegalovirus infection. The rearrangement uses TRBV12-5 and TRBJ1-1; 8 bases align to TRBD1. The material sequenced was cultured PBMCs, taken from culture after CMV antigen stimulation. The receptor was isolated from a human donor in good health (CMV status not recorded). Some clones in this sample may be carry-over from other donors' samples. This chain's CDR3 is CASGLLRQGLNTEAFF. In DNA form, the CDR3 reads TGTGCTAGTGGTTTACTCCGACAGGGGCTGAACACTGAAGCTTTCTTT.